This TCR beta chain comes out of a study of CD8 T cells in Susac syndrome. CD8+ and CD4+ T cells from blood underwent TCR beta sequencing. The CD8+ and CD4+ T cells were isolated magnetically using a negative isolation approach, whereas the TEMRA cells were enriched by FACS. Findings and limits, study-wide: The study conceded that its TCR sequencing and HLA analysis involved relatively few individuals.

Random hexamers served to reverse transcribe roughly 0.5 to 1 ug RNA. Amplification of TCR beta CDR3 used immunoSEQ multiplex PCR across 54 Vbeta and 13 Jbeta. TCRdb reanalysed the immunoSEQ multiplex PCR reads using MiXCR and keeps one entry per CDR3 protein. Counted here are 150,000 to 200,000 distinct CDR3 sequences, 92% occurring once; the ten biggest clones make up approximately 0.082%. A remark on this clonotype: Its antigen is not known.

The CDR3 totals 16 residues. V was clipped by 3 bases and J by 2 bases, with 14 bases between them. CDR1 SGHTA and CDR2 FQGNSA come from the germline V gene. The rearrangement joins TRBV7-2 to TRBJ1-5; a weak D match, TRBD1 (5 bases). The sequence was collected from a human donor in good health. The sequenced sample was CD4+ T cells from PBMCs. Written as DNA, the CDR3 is TGTGCCAGCAGCTTCGGGGGTGGGATGGGCAATCAGCCCCAGCATTTT. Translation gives CASSFGGGMGNQPQHF.